This T cell receptor (beta chain) originates from a study of OX40 agonist ivuxolimab in advanced cancers. Libraries were prepared by immunoSEQ multiplex PCR; TCRdb keeps only in-frame clonotypes and omits some of them. The sample gives over 20,000 clones, 75% to 90% of which show up once; 35% to 40% is in the top ten. The source is an adult with an advanced solid tumor such as melanoma, head and neck, liver or kidney cancer. Source: CD4+ or CD8+ T cells sorted from blood, taken in a trial of the OX40 agonist ivuxolimab.

CDR3 protein: CASSDGQGRQPQHF. DNA for the CDR3: TGTGCCAGTAGCGACGGACAGGGGAGACAGCCCCAGCATTTT. The chain couples TRBV19 to TRBJ1-5; 9 nucleotides line up with TRBD1. The J segment lost 7 bases and the V segment lost 6 bases, leaving 7 bases of the junction unmatched. The CDR3 runs to 14 residues. Germline values: CDR1 LNHDA, CDR2 SQIVND (reference sequence).